This T cell receptor beta chain was sequenced for a study of human thymus T cells. The protocol was immunoSEQ multiplex PCR, while the TCRdb copy is restricted to in-frame clones and leaves out a portion. The sample yields 40,000 to 55,000 clones, about 94% seen once. What was sequenced was blood. This sequence originates from a boy in the first two years of life with a congenital heart defect but otherwise immunologically healthy.

CDR3 protein: CASSLTGIGEQFF. The CDR3 DNA reads TGTGCCAGCAGCTTAACGGGGATCGGTGAGCAGTTCTTC. The chain links TRBV7-3 to TRBJ2-1; D unresolved. This CDR3 has 13 residues. Germline loops: CDR1 SGHTA, CDR2 FQGTGA. The V gene lost 0 bases and the J gene lost 9 bases, with 9 bases spanning the gap.